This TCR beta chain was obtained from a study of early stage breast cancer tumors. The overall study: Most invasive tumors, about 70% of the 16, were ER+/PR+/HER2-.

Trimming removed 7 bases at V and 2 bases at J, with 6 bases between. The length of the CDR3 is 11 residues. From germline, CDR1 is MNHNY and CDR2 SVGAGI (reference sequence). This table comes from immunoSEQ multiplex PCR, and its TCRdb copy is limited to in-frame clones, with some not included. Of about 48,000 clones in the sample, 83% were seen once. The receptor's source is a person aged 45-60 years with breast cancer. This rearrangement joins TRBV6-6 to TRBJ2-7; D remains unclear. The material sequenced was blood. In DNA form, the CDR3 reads TGTGCCAGCACCAAAGCCTACGAGCAGTACTTC. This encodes CASTKAYEQYF.